The clone carrying this TCR beta chain was detected a few times. Its specificity is unknown. One entry per CDR3 protein, called by TCRdb with MiXCR from the RT-PCR reads. Among around 850,000 distinct CDR3 sequences, around 20% were seen once, and the ten largest hold approximately 11%. This record belongs to a study of response to subunit inactivated influenza vaccine. Findings and caveats of the study: Authors suggested that a seasonal influenza vaccination recruits few new T cells each time.

V lost 0 bases, J lost 2 bases, and 7 bases stayed unmatched. Germline CDR1 reads DFQATT; CDR2 reads SNEGSKA (reference sequence). This CDR3 is built from 17 residues. The source of this sequence is a man aged 50-59 years who received an inactivated influenza vaccine. The material was PBMCs from blood, obtained roughly 5 days after vaccination. This chain connects TRBV20-1 to TRBJ2-1; 10 bases match TRBD2. CDR3 in amino acids: CSARDPLLAGTYNEQFF. CDR3 DNA sequence: TGCAGTGCTAGAGACCCCCTACTAGCGGGAACCTACAATGAGCAGTTCTTC.